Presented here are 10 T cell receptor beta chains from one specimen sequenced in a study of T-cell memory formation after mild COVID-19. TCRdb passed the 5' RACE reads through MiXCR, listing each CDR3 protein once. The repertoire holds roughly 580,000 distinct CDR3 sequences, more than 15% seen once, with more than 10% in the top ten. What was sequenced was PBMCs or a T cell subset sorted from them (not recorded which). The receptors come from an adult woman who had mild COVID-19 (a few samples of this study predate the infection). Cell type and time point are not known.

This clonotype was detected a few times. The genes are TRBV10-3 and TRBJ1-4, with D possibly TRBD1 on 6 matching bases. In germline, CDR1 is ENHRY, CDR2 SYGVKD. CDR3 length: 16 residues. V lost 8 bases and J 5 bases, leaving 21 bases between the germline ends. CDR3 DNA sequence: TGTGCCATCGGAGAAGGACCGGGACACCCGAATGAAAAACTGTTTTTT. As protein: CAIGEGPGHPNEKLFF.

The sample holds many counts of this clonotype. The CDR3 loop reads CASSLRFAPDSPYGYTF. The CDR3 DNA reads as TGTGCCAGCAGCTTACGTTTCGCCCCGGACAGTCCATATGGCTACACCTTC. The chain employs TRBV7-2 and TRBJ1-2; possibly TRBD1 for D (6 bases). The CDR3 sequence is 17 residues long. Germline V gives CDR1 SGHTA, CDR2 FQGNSA. Trimming took 2 bases from V and 5 from J, leaving 21 bases between them.

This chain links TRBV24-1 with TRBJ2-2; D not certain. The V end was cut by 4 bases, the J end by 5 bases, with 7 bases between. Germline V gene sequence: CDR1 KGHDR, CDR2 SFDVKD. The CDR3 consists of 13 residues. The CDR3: CATSELGTGELFF. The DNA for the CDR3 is TGTGCCACCAGTGAGTTGGGGACCGGGGAGCTGTTTTTT.

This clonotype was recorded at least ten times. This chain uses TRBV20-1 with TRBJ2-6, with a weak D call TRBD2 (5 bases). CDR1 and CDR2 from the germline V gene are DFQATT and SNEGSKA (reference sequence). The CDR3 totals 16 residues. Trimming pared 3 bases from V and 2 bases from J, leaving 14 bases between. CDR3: CSARGAGGPGANVLTF. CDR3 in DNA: TGCAGTGCTAGGGGAGCTGGCGGGCCTGGGGCCAACGTCCTGACTTTC.

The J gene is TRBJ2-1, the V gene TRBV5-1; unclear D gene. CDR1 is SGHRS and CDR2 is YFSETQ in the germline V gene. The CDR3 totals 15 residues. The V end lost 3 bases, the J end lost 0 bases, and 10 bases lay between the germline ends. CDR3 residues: CASSSTLNSYNEQFF. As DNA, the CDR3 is TGCGCCAGCAGCTCTACACTCAACTCCTACAATGAGCAGTTCTTC.

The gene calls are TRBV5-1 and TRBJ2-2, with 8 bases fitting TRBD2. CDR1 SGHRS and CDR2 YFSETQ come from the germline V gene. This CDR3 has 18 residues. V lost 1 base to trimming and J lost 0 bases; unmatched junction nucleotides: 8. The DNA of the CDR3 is TGCGCCAGCAGCTTGATTTATGGCGGGGGGACGAACACCGGGGAGCTGTTTTTT. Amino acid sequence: CASSLIYGGGTNTGELFF.

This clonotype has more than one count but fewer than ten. For the CDR3, the DNA is TGTGCCACCAGCAGAGAAACGGGACTCGTCCAAGAGACCCAGTACTTC. This gives the protein CATSRETGLVQETQYF. V gene TRBV15 combines with J gene TRBJ2-5; a weak D match, TRBD2 (6 bases). CDR3 size: 16 residues. Germline-derived CDR1 and CDR2 are LNHNV and YYDKDF (reference sequence). The V and J ends lost 0 bases and 1 base respectively, with 12 bases between them.

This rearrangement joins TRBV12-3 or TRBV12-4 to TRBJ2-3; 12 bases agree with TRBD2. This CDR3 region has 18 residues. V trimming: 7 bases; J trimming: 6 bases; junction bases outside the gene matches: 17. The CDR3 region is CASTVGRLLAGGRDTQYF. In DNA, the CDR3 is TGTGCCAGCACCGTAGGTCGGCTTCTAGCGGGAGGGAGGGATACGCAGTATTTT.

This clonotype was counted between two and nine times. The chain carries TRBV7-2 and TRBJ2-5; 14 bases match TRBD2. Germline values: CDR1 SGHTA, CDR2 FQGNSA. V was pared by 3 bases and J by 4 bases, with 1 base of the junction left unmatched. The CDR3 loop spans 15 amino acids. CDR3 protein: CASSLTSGGGETQYF. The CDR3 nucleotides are TGTGCCAGCAGCTTGACTAGCGGGGGGGGAGAGACCCAGTACTTC.

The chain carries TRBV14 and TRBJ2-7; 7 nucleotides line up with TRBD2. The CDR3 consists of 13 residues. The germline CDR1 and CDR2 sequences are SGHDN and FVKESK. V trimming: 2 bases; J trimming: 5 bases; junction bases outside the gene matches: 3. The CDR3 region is CASSQRGTNEQYF. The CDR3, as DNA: TGTGCCAGCAGCCAACGTGGGACTAACGAGCAGTACTTC.